The 29 T cell receptor beta chains reported below all come from one sample, sequenced in a study of T cell repertoires in cytomegalovirus infection (dated by TCRdb to between 2018 and 2021). TCRdb lists the instrument as Illumina HiSeq 1500. Using fastp trimming at Q25 and MiXCR clonotype assembly, TCRdb reanalyzed the public sequencing data and kept in-frame beta chains. For every CDR3 protein sequence, its rows merge into one entry that carries the most common genes and DNA. The sample table lists 600,000 to 800,000 distinct CDR3 sequences, 24% of them with a count of one. The top ten clones comprise 6.5% to 10% of the sample. Sequenced sample: CD8+ T cells from PBMCs. Receptor source: a human donor in good health (CMV status not recorded). Some clones in this sample may be carry-over from other donors' samples.

There are a few counts of this clonotype. The V call is TRBV7-6, the J call TRBJ2-5; 7 bases fit TRBD1. This CDR3 contains 14 residues. CDR1 SGHVS and CDR2 FNYEAQ come from the germline V gene. Unmatched junction bases numbered 10, after V lost 7 bases and J lost 5 bases. The CDR3 bases are TGTGCCAGCACCCCCGAAGGGGGCCTGGAGACCCAGTACTTC. Protein sequence: CASTPEGGLETQYF.

This clonotype was seen many times. This rearrangement joins TRBV7-2 to TRBJ1-4; D unresolved. V was shortened by 1 base and J by 7 bases, with 4 bases between the two germline ends. Looked up from germline, CDR1 is SGHTA and CDR2 is FQGNSA. This CDR3 spans 12 amino acids. CDR3 coding DNA: TGTGCCAGCAGCTTAGAAGCTGAAAAACTGTTTTTT. Translating gives CASSLEAEKLFF.

This clonotype was seen many times. V is TRBV7-8 and J is TRBJ1-1, with no clear D. CDR1 and CDR2 (germline): SGHVS, FQNEAQ. Trimming took off 1 base at V and 0 bases at J, with 9 bases between the two ends. This CDR3 spans 15 amino acids. The CDR3 DNA sequence: TGTGCCAGCAGCTTAGATTCGGAGATGAACACTGAAGCTTTCTTT. Translating gives CASSLDSEMNTEAFF. The full variable domain, rest sourced from reference TRBV7-8 and TRBJ1-1, is GAGVSQSPRYKVAKRGQDVALRCDPISGHVSLFWYQQALGQGPEFLTYFQNEAQLDKSGLPSDRFFAERPEGSVSTLKIQRTQQEDSAVYLCASSLDSEMNTEAFFGQGTRLTVV.

This chain uses TRBV20-1 with TRBJ2-7; the D is unclear. The germline V gene encodes CDR1 DFQATT and CDR2 SNEGSKA (reference sequence). The V gene lost 5 bases and the J gene lost 0 bases, with 11 bases spanning the gap. The CDR3 extends over 13 amino acids. The CDR3 coding sequence is TGCAGTGCTGGCAGAGACGGCTCCTACGAGCAGTACGTC. Protein product: CSAGRDGSYEQYV.

This clonotype was detected only a few times. The CDR3 spells CASSYSVADVYNEQFF. The CDR3, as DNA: TGTGCCAGCAGTTACTCTGTAGCGGACGTCTACAATGAGCAGTTCTTC. V and J are TRBV6-5 and TRBJ2-1; D might be TRBD2 (6 bases). Per the germline V gene, CDR1 is MNHEY and CDR2 is SVGAGI. V was clipped by 0 bases and J by 3 bases, with 12 bases between them. The CDR3 extends over 16 amino acids.

This clonotype was observed at least ten times. This rearrangement joins TRBV7-6 to TRBJ2-5; 9 nucleotides match TRBD1. CDR1 is SGHVS and CDR2 is FNYEAQ in the germline V gene. This CDR3 comprises 13 residues. The V and J ends lost 5 bases and 5 bases, in that order; junction bases with no gene match: 3. CDR3 loop: CASSGQGWETQYF. The DNA of the CDR3 is TGTGCCAGCAGCGGACAGGGGTGGGAGACCCAGTACTTC.

V usage is TRBV7-9 and J usage is TRBJ2-1; no clear D gene. Germline V gives CDR1 SEHNR, CDR2 FQNEAQ (reference sequence). V lost 1 base, J lost 5 bases, and 12 bases lay in between. The CDR3 consists of 15 residues. CDR3 sequence: CASSLGQAPHNEQFF. CDR3 bases: TGTGCCAGCAGCTTAGGTCAGGCGCCCCACAATGAGCAGTTCTTC.

The CDR3 DNA follows: TGTGCCAGCCGAGGACGACTAGCGGGGGTGTACAATGAGCAGTTCTTC. Residues: CASRGRLAGVYNEQFF. V usage is TRBV2 and J usage is TRBJ2-1; 12 bases align to TRBD2. The CDR3 has 16 amino acids. The trim removed 8 bases at V and 4 bases at J, leaving 9 bases unmatched. Germline loops: CDR1 SNHLY, CDR2 FYNNEI.

The chain recombines TRBV2 with TRBJ2-5; 15 bases align to TRBD2. CDR3 size: 16 residues. The junction had 8 bases not matched to a gene; V was cut back by 8 bases and J by 4 bases. Germline V gene lookup returns CDR1 SNHLY and CDR2 FYNNEI. The CDR3 loop is CASRGTSGGPIETQYF. CDR3 sequence (DNA): TGTGCCAGCCGAGGGACTAGCGGGGGGCCAATAGAGACCCAGTACTTC.

V gene TRBV6-2 or TRBV6-3 combines with J gene TRBJ2-1, with D perhaps matching TRBD1 or TRBD2 (5 bases each). Trimming pared 1 base from V and 4 bases from J, leaving 17 bases between. Germline V gene data show CDR1 as MNHEY and CDR2 as SVGEGT. The CDR3 sequence is 17 residues long. The CDR3 sequence: CASSYLGPTPKYNEQFF. CDR3 DNA: TGTGCCAGCAGTTACTTGGGACCGACCCCGAAGTACAATGAGCAGTTCTTC.

The gene calls are TRBV29-1 and TRBJ2-7, with D possibly being TRBD1 or TRBD2 (5 bases each). This CDR3 is 13 amino acids long. Germline V gene sequence: CDR1 SQVTM, CDR2 ANQGSEA. V was trimmed by 3 bases and J by 3 bases, leaving 12 bases between them. This chain's CDR3 is CSVEGVGVYEQYF. CDR3 nucleotide sequence: TGCAGCGTTGAGGGGGTGGGTGTCTACGAGCAGTACTTC.

The V gene is TRBV6-5, the J gene TRBJ2-7, with 9 bases aligning to TRBD1. J lost 8 bases, V lost 2 bases, and 7 bases had no gene match. Per germline, CDR1 MNHEY and CDR2 SVGAGI. The CDR3 loop spans 14 amino acids. CDR3 loop: CASSYETGGKKQYV. In DNA, the CDR3 is TGTGCCAGCAGTTACGAGACAGGGGGTAAAAAGCAGTACGTC.

This clonotype was counted between two and nine times. V is TRBV7-2 and J is TRBJ2-7; a possible D gene is TRBD2 (7 bases). The CDR3 spans 13 residues. The V and J ends lost 5 bases and 6 bases respectively, with 14 bases between them. Looked up from germline, CDR1 is SGHTA and CDR2 is FQGNSA. CDR3 bases: TGTGCCAGCAGCCTCGGGGGAGGGGGCGAGCAGTACGTC. Amino acids: CASSLGGGGEQYV.

There are a few counts of this clonotype. This rearrangement joins TRBV10-2 to TRBJ2-7; unclear D gene. From germline, CDR1 is WSHSY and CDR2 SAAADI. V dropped 3 bases and J dropped 7 bases, with 7 bases sitting between them. The length of the CDR3 is 11 residues. In DNA, the CDR3 is TGCGCCAGCAGTGAAGGTGGGGAGCAGTACGTC. Protein: CASSEGGEQYV.

For the CDR3, the DNA is TGTGCCAGCAGCTTAGGACCAGGGGAGGCTGAAGCTTTCTTT. This encodes CASSLGPGEAEAFF. The rearrangement uses TRBV7-9 and TRBJ1-1; D is possibly TRBD1 (6 bases). Germline lookup yields CDR1 SEHNR and CDR2 FQNEAQ (reference sequence). The V gene lost 1 base and the J gene lost 6 bases, with 12 bases spanning the gap. This CDR3 region has 14 residues.

This clonotype occurred many times. The gene calls are TRBV19 and TRBJ2-1; 10 nucleotides match TRBD1. Germline lookup yields CDR1 LNHDA and CDR2 SQIVND (reference sequence). This CDR3 contains 15 residues. Trimming took 6 bases from V and 7 from J; bases not matched to a gene: 9. This chain's CDR3 is CASRPSGQGRNEQFF. CDR3 coding DNA: TGTGCCAGTAGGCCCTCGGGACAGGGGAGAAATGAGCAGTTCTTC. The entire variable domain, with the rest obtained from reference TRBV19 and TRBJ2-1, is as follows: DGGITQSPKYLFRKEGQNVTLSCEQNLNHDAMYWYRQDPGQGLRLIYYSQIVNDFQKGDIAEGYSVSREKKESFPLTVTSAQKNPTAFYLCASRPSGQGRNEQFFGPGTRLTVL.

This clonotype was seen many times. This rearrangement joins TRBV28 to TRBJ2-1, with 13 bases aligning to TRBD2. The CDR3 has 15 residues. Germline V gene lookup returns CDR1 MDHEN and CDR2 SYDVKM. The trim removed 5 bases at V and 9 bases at J, leaving 7 bases unmatched. DNA of the CDR3: TGTGCCAGCAGTAGTACTAGCGGGGGGGCCGGTGAGCAGTTCTTC. This codes for CASSSTSGGAGEQFF. Full variable domain (rest looked up from reference TRBV28 and TRBJ2-1): DVKVTQSSRYLVKRTGEKVFLECVQDMDHENMFWYRQDPGLGLRLIYFSYDVKMKEKGDIPEGYSVSREKKERFSLILESASTNQTSMYLCASSSTSGGAGEQFFGPGTRLTVL.

In its sample, this clonotype was seen many times. The germline gene is not matched at one end of the junction; a read error may be the cause. The J gene is TRBJ2-4, the V gene TRBV7-2; D is unresolved. Per the germline V gene, CDR1 is SGHTA and CDR2 is FQGNSA. The CDR3 consists of 11 residues. The CDR3 sequence: CASSSSGWQNF. In nucleotides, the CDR3 is TGTGCCAGCAGCTCATCCGGCTGGCAGAACTTC. The full variable domain, in which reference TRBV7-2 and TRBJ2-4 provide the parts outside the CDR3, is GAGVSQSPSNKVTEKGKDVELRCDPISGHTALYWYRQSLGQGLEFLIYFQGNSAPDKSGLPSDRFSAERTGGSVSTLTIQRTQQEDSAVYLCASSSSGWQNFGAGTRLSVL.

The chain combines TRBV6-5 with TRBJ2-3, with D perhaps matching TRBD2 (6 bases). This CDR3 is 17 amino acids long. Germline loops: CDR1 MNHEY, CDR2 SVGAGI. Trimming stripped 4 bases from V and 1 base from J, with 18 bases between. DNA for the CDR3: TGTGCCAGCAGTTCCCTCGGAGGGGAATGTGGCACAGATACGCAGTATTTT. Encoded protein: CASSSLGGECGTDTQYF.

This clonotype was seen a handful of times. The chain recombines TRBV20-1 with TRBJ1-5; D gene uncertain. V was clipped by 3 bases and J by 3 bases, with 9 bases between them. The length of the CDR3 is 13 residues. The germline V gene has CDR1 DFQATT and CDR2 SNEGSKA (reference sequence). The CDR3: CSASHLDNQPQHF. Written as DNA, the CDR3 is TGCAGTGCTAGTCACCTTGACAATCAGCCCCAGCATTTT.

Only a few counts were recorded for this clonotype. The chain couples TRBV29-1 to TRBJ2-7, with 9 bases matching TRBD1. Germline V gives CDR1 SQVTM, CDR2 ANQGSEA. This CDR3 spans 14 amino acids. The trim removed 5 bases at V and 3 bases at J, leaving 8 bases unmatched. The CDR3 reads CSVLGTGIGYEQYF. The CDR3 DNA sequence: TGCAGCGTTCTGGGGACAGGGATAGGCTACGAGCAGTACTTC.

At least ten counts were recorded for this clonotype. The chain joins TRBV27 to TRBJ2-5; the D gene is possibly TRBD2 (6 bases). The V and J ends lost 5 bases and 4 bases respectively, with 20 bases between them. Germline loops: CDR1 MNHEY, CDR2 SMNVEV (reference sequence). The CDR3 has 16 amino acids. Written as DNA, the CDR3 is TGTGCCAGCAGTACCTCCGGGACTCCCCCCCTAGAGACCCAGTACTTC. This gives the protein CASSTSGTPPLETQYF.

This clonotype was seen only a few times. A read error is possible here, since a much larger clone lies one base away. The chain joins TRBV7-2 to TRBJ2-1; 7 bases fit TRBD1. Trimming at V came to 4 bases and at J to 1 base, leaving 10 bases not matched to a gene. This CDR3 has 17 amino acids. The germline V gene encodes CDR1 SGHTA and CDR2 FQGNSA. For the CDR3, the DNA is TGTGCCAGCAGCTCCCTACCGGGACAGATTTCCTACAATGAGCAGTTCTTC. The encoded protein is CASSSLPGQISYNEQFF.

The chain links TRBV2 to TRBJ1-1; weak D call: TRBD1 (6 bases). CDR3 length: 15 residues. Germline values: CDR1 SNHLY, CDR2 FYNNEI. V lost 6 bases to trimming and J lost 6 bases, with 20 bases between them. CDR3 protein: CASSAGWGPSAEAFF. In nucleotides, the CDR3 is TGTGCCAGCAGCGCCGGTTGGGGGCCTAGCGCTGAAGCTTTCTTT.

About this clonotype itself: Sequence at one end of the junction differs from germline and may be a read error. The chain combines TRBV6-2 or TRBV6-3 with TRBJ1-5; D possibly corresponds to TRBD1 (6 bases). The CDR3 spans 14 residues. CDR1 MNHEY and CDR2 SVGEGT come from the germline V gene. CDR3 DNA sequence: TGTGCCACAAGAGGGACACCCCGCAATCAGCCCCGGCATTTT. It translates to CATRGTPRNQPRHF.

CDR3 DNA sequence: TGTGCCAGCAGAGAAACAGGGTGGTCCTACAATGAGCAGTTCTTC. Its protein product is CASRETGWSYNEQFF. This rearrangement joins TRBV27 to TRBJ2-1; D possibly corresponds to TRBD1 (6 bases). Trimming removed 6 bases at V and 1 base at J, with 13 bases between. Germline V gene lookup returns CDR1 MNHEY and CDR2 SMNVEV (reference sequence). The CDR3 has 15 residues.

In this sample, this clonotype turned up many times. The chain carries TRBV19 and TRBJ1-2; D ambiguous. Trimming left V 5 bases short and J 3 bases short, with 13 bases between. This CDR3 contains 14 residues. CDR1 and CDR2 from the germline V gene are LNHDA and SQIVND (reference sequence). The CDR3 bases are TGTGCCAGTAGTGTACACCTGGCAGACTATGGCTACACCTTC. Encoded protein: CASSVHLADYGYTF.

V and J are TRBV5-4 and TRBJ2-7; the D is unclear. The V end was cut by 0 bases, the J end by 4 bases, with 11 bases between. The length of the CDR3 is 14 residues. CDR1 is SGHNT, CDR2 YYREEE, per germline (reference sequence). Written as DNA, the CDR3 is TGTGCCAGCAGCTTGGGAGATCCAGCGTACGAGCAGTACTTC. Translated, it gives CASSLGDPAYEQYF.

This clonotype has only one observation. The rearrangement uses TRBV9 and TRBJ2-1; no firm D call. This CDR3 is 12 amino acids long. V was clipped by 0 bases and J by 9 bases, with 7 bases between them. Germline CDR1 reads SGDLS; CDR2 reads YYNGEE. CDR3 protein: CASSVGVTEQFF. The CDR3 DNA is TGTGCCAGCAGCGTAGGTGTCACTGAGCAGTTCTTC.